These 22 T cell receptor beta chains were sequenced from one sample in a study of beta chain features in type 1 diabetes. Since all of the isolated RNA was reverse transcribed, expressed TCRB transcripts were what got sequenced. Using immunoSEQ multiplex PCR, the repertoire was profiled, and TCRdb retains in-frame clones only, with some absent. Of around 250,000 clones listed, around an eighth were seen once; the top ten hold roughly 0.028%. What was sequenced was naive CD4+ T cells from blood. The origin of the receptors is a woman aged 40 to 55 in good health.

The chain links TRBV4-1 to TRBJ2-7; 11 positions match TRBD2. Per germline, CDR1 MGHRA and CDR2 YSYEKL. The CDR3 runs to 16 residues. The J segment lost 0 bases and the V segment lost 3 bases, leaving 4 bases of the junction unmatched. The CDR3 DNA is TGCGCCAGCAGCCACCCGGGACTAGCGGACTCCTACGAGCAGTACTTC. Translation gives CASSHPGLADSYEQYF.

This clone turned up a few times. The chain recombines TRBV5-1 with TRBJ2-5; 7 bases align to TRBD2. V lost 4 bases to trimming and J lost 5 bases; unmatched junction nucleotides: 8. The germline V gene encodes CDR1 SGHRS and CDR2 YFSETQ. This CDR3 contains 14 residues. CDR3: CASSELASHETQYF. CDR3 sequence (DNA): TGCGCCAGCAGCGAACTAGCGTCCCACGAGACCCAGTACTTC.

For the CDR3, the DNA is TGTGCCAGCAGCGTAGAGGTCAGGGGGAACACTGAAGCTTTCTTT. This sequence encodes CASSVEVRGNTEAFF. The rearrangement links TRBV9 to TRBJ1-1, with a tentative D call TRBD1 (6 bases). Germline V gene data show CDR1 as SGDLS and CDR2 as YYNGEE. The CDR3 has 15 amino acids. Deletions cut 0 bases from V and 1 base from J, with 10 bases between.

The chain has TRBV18 and TRBJ1-4; tentative D call: TRBD1 (5 bases). This CDR3 spans 14 amino acids. CDR1 is KGHSH and CDR2 is LQKENI in the germline V gene. V lost 1 base and J lost 7, with 10 bases in between. The DNA of the CDR3 is TGTGCCAGCTCACCACAGGGGTCGGTTGAAAAACTGTTTTTT. Its protein product is CASSPQGSVEKLFF.

The V and J genes are TRBV2 and TRBJ1-2, with 11 bases that match TRBD1. Germline V gene lookup returns CDR1 SNHLY and CDR2 FYNNEI. The CDR3 is 13 amino acids. The V gene end was trimmed by 6 bases and the J gene end by 8 bases; junction bases not matched to a gene: 5. The CDR3 here is CASRGQGVRGYTF. For the CDR3, the DNA is TGTGCCAGCAGGGGACAGGGGGTGCGGGGCTACACCTTC.

The chain recombines TRBV6-5 with TRBJ1-1; tentatively, D is TRBD1 (5 bases). The CDR3 totals 15 residues. CDR1 is MNHEY, CDR2 SVGAGI, per germline. Trimming left V 8 bases short and J 4 bases short, with 20 bases between. CDR3 amino acids: CASSDGGGAGTEAFF. Written as DNA, the CDR3 is TGTGCCAGCTCGGACGGCGGAGGGGCGGGCACTGAAGCTTTCTTT.

This clone has only a few counts. This chain connects TRBV5-5 to TRBJ2-3; TRBD2 agrees at 10 bases. V shed 5 bases and J 4 bases; nucleotides not matched to a gene: 7. CDR1 and CDR2 (germline): SGHKS, YYEKEE (reference sequence). The CDR3 is made up of 15 amino acids. CDR3 amino acids: CASSRILAGSDTQYF. The CDR3 bases are TGTGCCAGCAGTCGTATACTAGCGGGGTCAGATACGCAGTATTTT.

This clone has just a few counts. The chain couples TRBV4-3 to TRBJ2-7, with TRBD2 matching 9 bases. The junction had 8 bases not matched to a gene; V was cut back by 3 bases and J by 2 bases. This CDR3 region has 16 residues. CDR1 LGHNA and CDR2 YSLEER come from the germline V gene. CDR3 residues: CASSHDAGGVAYEQYF. The CDR3 bases are TGCGCCAGCAGCCACGACGCGGGGGGGGTCGCCTACGAGCAGTACTTC.

V gene TRBV6-1 combines with J gene TRBJ2-2; perhaps TRBD1 as D (5 bases). CDR1 MNHNS and CDR2 SASEGT come from the germline V gene. Deletions cut 4 bases from V and 6 bases from J, with 15 bases between. CDR3 length equals 15 residues. The CDR3 protein is CASSGIVGRAGELFF. CDR3 nucleotide sequence: TGTGCCAGCAGTGGTATAGTGGGGCGAGCCGGGGAGCTGTTTTTT.

The chain recombines TRBV2 with TRBJ2-3; TRBD2 aligns across 9 bases. Germline CDR1 SNHLY, CDR2 FYNNEI. V lost 10 bases and J lost 5; bases outside the gene matches: 16. The CDR3 is 16 residues long. The CDR3 DNA sequence: TGTGCCACCTCGCGTGGGCACGCGGGGGGGCTAGATACGCAGTATTTT. This sequence encodes CATSRGHAGGLDTQYF.

The chain recombines TRBV7-8 with TRBJ2-2; perhaps TRBD1 as D (5 bases). Trimming pared 0 bases from V and 2 bases from J, leaving 13 bases between. Germline values: CDR1 SGHVS, CDR2 FQNEAQ. The CDR3 covers 17 residues. The CDR3, as DNA: TGTGCCAGCAGCTTAGCGTTAGAGACAGCAAACACCGGGGAGCTGTTTTTT. Amino acid sequence: CASSLALETANTGELFF.

This rearrangement joins TRBV5-1 to TRBJ1-1, with D possibly TRBD1 on 6 matching bases. This CDR3 region has 16 residues. Germline V gives CDR1 SGHRS, CDR2 YFSETQ. Trimming cost V 4 bases and J 0 bases, with 16 bases left between them. The CDR3 nucleotides read TGCGCCAGCAGCCAACACGGGACACCTCTGAACACTGAAGCTTTCTTT. It is translated as CASSQHGTPLNTEAFF.

This clone was seen a handful of times. The chain couples TRBV5-1 to TRBJ1-2, with 7 bases that match TRBD1. In germline, CDR1 is SGHRS, CDR2 YFSETQ. V was pared by 4 bases and J by 2 bases, with 5 bases of the junction left unmatched. The CDR3 is 14 amino acids. This chain's CDR3 is CASSPPTGNYGYTF. In DNA, the CDR3 is TGCGCCAGCAGCCCTCCGACAGGGAACTATGGCTACACCTTC. The variable domain in full, completed from reference TRBV5-1 and TRBJ1-2, reads KAGVTQTPRYLIKTRGQQVTLSCSPISGHRSVSWYQQTPGQGLQFLFEYFSETQRNKGNFPGRFSGRQFSNSRSEMNVSTLELGDSALYLCASSPPTGNYGYTFGSGTRLTVV.

A few counts support this clone. The V gene is TRBV7-6, the J gene TRBJ2-5; TRBD1 agrees at 9 bases. In germline, CDR1 is SGHVS, CDR2 FNYEAQ. The CDR3 loop spans 14 amino acids. The trim removed 5 bases at V and 4 bases at J, leaving 5 bases unmatched. CDR3 protein: CASSQNRGRETQYF. CDR3 sequence (DNA): TGTGCCAGCAGCCAGAACAGGGGGCGAGAGACCCAGTACTTC.

This clone appeared a few times. J is TRBJ2-5 and V is TRBV6-6, with a weak D call TRBD2 (5 bases). Germline loops: CDR1 MNHNY, CDR2 SVGAGI (reference sequence). The CDR3 spans 16 residues. V gave up 0 bases and J gave up 0 bases, with 11 bases separating them. This CDR3 is CASSYSGRGHQETQYF. The CDR3 nucleotides are TGTGCCAGCAGTTACTCTGGGCGAGGGCACCAAGAGACCCAGTACTTC.

The chain employs TRBV5-8 and TRBJ2-7; possibly TRBD2 for D (5 bases). Per the germline V gene, CDR1 is SGHTS and CDR2 is YDEGEE. This CDR3 has 14 residues. The ends were cut back, 3 bases at V and 3 bases at J, with 13 bases in the middle. CDR3 protein: CASSSNTGNYEQYF. The DNA for the CDR3 is TGTGCCAGCAGCTCAAACACCGGGAACTACGAGCAGTACTTC. The entire variable domain, with the rest obtained from reference TRBV5-8 and TRBJ2-7, is as follows: EAGVTQSPTHLIKTRGQQATLRCSPISGHTSVYWYQQALGLGLQFLLWYDEGEERNRGNFPPRFSGRQFPNYSSELNVNALELEDSALYLCASSSNTGNYEQYFGPGTRLTVT.

This clone was seen only a few times. This chain uses TRBV2 with TRBJ2-7, with D possibly being TRBD1 (6 bases). The V gene lost 2 bases and the J gene lost 3 bases, with 11 bases spanning the gap. Germline CDR1 reads SNHLY; CDR2 reads FYNNEI. This CDR3 has 14 residues. CDR3 in amino acids: CASSESQGNYEQYF. The CDR3 nucleotides read TGTGCCAGCAGTGAAAGTCAGGGGAACTACGAGCAGTACTTC.

This clone was counted only a few times. The rearrangement links TRBV21-1 to TRBJ2-1; the D segment call TRBD2 is taken from the table without a DNA check. TRBV21-1 has pseudogene status. The CDR3 totals 18 residues. The CDR3 protein is CASSKGRGSLAGTDEQFF. CDR3 DNA sequence: TGTGCCAGCAGCAAAGGGAGGGGATCACTAGCGGGGACTGATGAGCAGTTCTTC.

This clone was seen more than once but under ten times. The chain recombines TRBV5-1 with TRBJ2-3; 7 positions match TRBD1. Germline V gene data show CDR1 as SGHRS and CDR2 as YFSETQ. This CDR3 is built from 15 residues. V lost 5 bases to trimming and J lost 0 bases; unmatched junction nucleotides: 6. The CDR3 protein is CASRPGTASTDTQYF. The CDR3, as DNA: TGCGCCAGCAGACCCGGGACAGCTAGCACAGATACGCAGTATTTT.

This chain links TRBV25-1 with TRBJ1-2; D possibly corresponds to TRBD1 (6 bases). V lost 1 base to trimming and J lost 4 bases, with 16 bases between them. Germline-derived CDR1 and CDR2 are MGHDK and SYGVNS. This CDR3 is 16 amino acids long. The chain's CDR3 is CASSESTRQDFYGYTF. CDR3 nucleotides: TGTGCCAGCAGTGAATCCACCCGACAGGATTTCTATGGCTACACCTTC.

This clone was recorded a few times. The rearrangement uses TRBV7-2 and TRBJ2-1; tentatively, D is TRBD2 (5 bases). Germline V gene lookup returns CDR1 SGHTA and CDR2 FQGNSA. This CDR3 contains 14 residues. Trimming shortened V by 5 bases and J by 1 base, and 9 bases separated the two germline ends. Here the CDR3 DNA reads TGTGCCAGCAGCCGGCCGGGGTCCTACAATGAGCAGTTCTTC. Its translation: CASSRPGSYNEQFF. Filled out from reference TRBV7-2 and TRBJ2-1, the complete variable domain reads GAGVSQSPSNKVTEKGKDVELRCDPISGHTALYWYRQSLGQGLEFLIYFQGNSAPDKSGLPSDRFSAERTGGSVSTLTIQRTQQEDSAVYLCASSRPGSYNEQFFGPGTRLTVL.

The chain links TRBV19 to TRBJ2-1; D may be TRBD2 (6 bases). Germline V gene lookup returns CDR1 LNHDA and CDR2 SQIVND (reference sequence). V lost 7 bases and J 1 base, leaving 20 bases between the germline ends. The CDR3 spans 17 residues. The CDR3 DNA follows: TGTGCCAGTACCGGGGTGGCGGGGCCCTCTTCCTACAATGAGCAGTTCTTC. Residues: CASTGVAGPSSYNEQFF.